The T cell receptor (beta chain) under discussion was sequenced for a study of blood T cell repertoires in COVID-19. Looking at the study overall: The United States, Italy and Spain provided the acute and convalescent COVID-19 samples. From T cells, B-cell-depleted T cells, or PBMCs came the material, which was cDNA or gDNA.

Between the trimmed V and J ends, which lost 5 bases and 4 bases, there was a span of 20 bases. Germline lookup yields CDR1 SGHAT and CDR2 FQDESV (reference sequence). CDR3 size: 16 residues. Method: immunoSEQ multiplex PCR; TCRdb's copy keeps in-frame clones and lacks some. The sample holds about 300,000 clones; around nine tenths are singletons and the top ten take about 5.2%. Recovered Cohort 3 donors showed two negative PCRs, clearance, or symptom resolution. Input material: PBMCs or T cells enriched from blood (not recorded which). This TCR derives from a man aged 55 to 69 who had recovered from COVID-19. The chain uses TRBV11-1 and TRBJ1-1, with D unresolved. CDR3 sequence reads: CASSPRREGKGTEAFF. The CDR3 DNA reads TGTGCCAGCAGCCCCCGGAGGGAGGGAAAGGGCACTGAAGCTTTCTTT.